This T cell receptor (beta chain) was obtained from a study of T-cell memory formation after mild COVID-19. This clonotype was observed a few times. The antigen is undetermined. The CDR3 loop spans 16 amino acids. Trimming at V came to 1 base and at J to 5 bases, leaving 7 bases not matched to a gene. The germline V gene has CDR1 LGHNT and CDR2 FRNRAP. TCRdb reanalysed the 5' RACE reads using MiXCR and keeps one entry per CDR3 protein. The sample has 350,000 to 400,000 distinct CDR3 sequences, around 15% seen once. Broader study findings: Contracting CD4+ clones lay largely in CM and EM, with CD8+ ones residing in EMRA. Pre-infection memory already had some responding clones, implying cross-reactive memory joined. Nothing confirmed that second-wave clones peaking on day 37 were specific for SARS-CoV-2.

This sequence originates from a man younger than 35 who had mild COVID-19 (a few samples of this study predate the infection). Cell type and time point are not known. The chain is built from TRBV12-5 and TRBJ2-5, with TRBD1 identical over 10 bases. The sequencing sample was made of PBMCs or a T cell subset sorted from them (not recorded which). CDR3 sequence reads: CASGLGQGARSETQYF. CDR3 DNA: TGTGCTAGTGGTTTGGGACAGGGGGCTAGGAGTGAGACCCAGTACTTC.